The 4 T cell receptor beta chains listed next were all sequenced from one sample in a study of post-analysis software for immune sequencing data. Study-wide results and limits: Higher frequency in patients than in controls was seen for five TRBV segments, with TRBV5-6, TRBV5-1 and TRBV20-1 among them.

The authors incorporated unique molecular identifiers into the TCR beta cDNA libraries. Each CDR3 protein is one row after TCRdb ran MiXCR on the PCR reads. The sample has about 770,000 distinct CDR3 sequences; around 42% are singletons. No antigen has been identified for these receptors. Source material: blood. These TCRs come from a girl aged 5 to 17 with multiple sclerosis.

The V gene is TRBV20-1, the J gene TRBJ2-2, with D perhaps matching TRBD1 or TRBD2 (5 bases each). Germline assignment: CDR1 DFQATT and CDR2 SNEGSKA (reference sequence). CDR3 length: 15 amino acids. Trimming took off 6 bases at V and 1 base at J, with 15 bases between the two ends. The CDR3 DNA is TGCAGTGCGAGTGGGGCCAGCGGGAACACCGGGGAGCTGTTTTTT. It is translated as CSASGASGNTGELFF.

The chain couples TRBV5-1 to TRBJ2-5; possibly TRBD1 for D (5 bases). Germline CDR1 and CDR2: SGHRS and YFSETQ. Trimming removed 0 bases from V and 2 bases from J, with 11 bases in between. The CDR3 spans 15 residues. DNA for the CDR3: TGCGCCAGCAGCTTGGACGTGACAGTGCAAGAGACCCAGTACTTC. It yields the protein CASSLDVTVQETQYF.

In its sample, this clonotype was seen a few times. The chain uses TRBV29-1 and TRBJ2-1; 10 nucleotides match TRBD2. The V gene end was trimmed by 3 bases and the J gene end by 3 bases; junction bases not matched to a gene: 5. Germline CDR1 is SQVTM and CDR2 is ANQGSEA. This CDR3 is built from 15 residues. The CDR3 spells CSVDLAGDLYNEQFF. CDR3 sequence (DNA): TGCAGCGTTGATCTAGCGGGAGATCTCTACAATGAGCAGTTCTTC.

The gene calls are TRBV27 and TRBJ2-1; 8 positions match TRBD1. V dropped 5 bases and J dropped 6; count of bases not matched to a gene: 6. The CDR3 covers 14 residues. Germline V lookup: CDR1 MNHEY, CDR2 SMNVEV (reference sequence). CDR3 DNA: TGTGCCAGCAGTGACAGGGGACGGGTCAATGAGCAGTTCTTC. Its translation is CASSDRGRVNEQFF.